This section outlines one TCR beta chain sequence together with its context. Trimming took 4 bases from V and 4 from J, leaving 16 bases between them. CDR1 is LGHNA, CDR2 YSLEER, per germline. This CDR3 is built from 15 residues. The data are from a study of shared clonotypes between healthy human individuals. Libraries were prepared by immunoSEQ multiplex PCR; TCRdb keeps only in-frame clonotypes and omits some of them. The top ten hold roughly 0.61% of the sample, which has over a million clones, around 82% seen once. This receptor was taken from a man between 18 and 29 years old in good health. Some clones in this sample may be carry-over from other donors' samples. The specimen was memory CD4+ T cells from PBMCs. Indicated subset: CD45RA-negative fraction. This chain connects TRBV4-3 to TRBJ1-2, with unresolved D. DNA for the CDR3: TGCGCCAGCAGCCTCGGGAGGGAGGGAGGCTATGGCTACACCTTC. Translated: CASSLGREGGYGYTF.